Given below is one TCR beta chain in context. The ends lost 11 bases at V and 8 bases at J; junction bases unmatched: 11. The CDR3 has 14 residues. Germline CDR1 and CDR2: ENHRY and SYGVKD. This record belongs to a study of blood T cell repertoires in COVID-19. Study-wide context: From T cells, B-cell-depleted T cells, or PBMCs came the material, which was cDNA or gDNA.

Participants came from fewer than 25 US areas, aged about 18 to 89 years. Per the original methods: Amplification of reference gene primers was used by the study to estimate nucleated cell counts. Profiling relied on immunoSEQ multiplex PCR, and the TCRdb table lists in-frame clones only, not all of them. V, J and clone size are those of that table, while D and trimming were read from the DNA. The table shows 140,000 to 150,000 clones, with about 89% occurring only once. The source of this sequence is a man aged 55 to 69 who had recovered from COVID-19. The chain couples TRBV10-3 to TRBJ2-1; 11 positions agree with TRBD1. The specimen was PBMCs or T cells enriched from blood (not recorded which). The CDR3 here is CASGGTGGLDEQFF. Here the CDR3 DNA reads TGTGCCTCCGGGGGGACAGGGGGGTTGGATGAGCAGTTCTTC.